These 23 T cell receptor beta chains share one sample of origin, sequenced in a study of T cell responses to AZD1222 COVID-19 vaccine. This table comes from immunoSEQ multiplex PCR, and its TCRdb copy is limited to in-frame clones, with some not included. The table records tens of thousands of clones, about 74% of them present only once. The specimen was peripheral blood, collected on day 0 of AZD1222 vaccination. These receptors were collected from an adult in good health.

This clone has only a few counts. The CDR3 region is CASSLDNSPLHF. In DNA, the CDR3 is TGTGCCAGCAGCTTGGATAATTCACCCCTCCACTTT. The V call is TRBV5-6, the J call TRBJ1-6; D is unclear. The CDR3 has 12 residues. V was shortened by 0 bases and J by 5 bases, with 0 bases between the two germline ends. Germline V gene sequence: CDR1 SGHDT, CDR2 YYEEEE.

The chain carries TRBV6-5 and TRBJ1-1; D remains unclear. The germline CDR1 and CDR2 sequences are MNHEY and SVGAGI. The CDR3 consists of 13 residues. The germline V and J ends were trimmed by 5 bases and 1 base, with 8 bases remaining between them. The DNA for the CDR3 is TGTGCCAGCAGTCCCCCCCAGAACACTGAAGCTTTCTTT. Amino acid sequence: CASSPPQNTEAFF.

The chain is built from TRBV5-5 and TRBJ1-1, with TRBD1 as a possible D gene (6 bases). V shed 0 bases and J shed 8 bases, with 11 bases lying between them. Germline V gene lookup returns CDR1 SGHKS and CDR2 YYEKEE (reference sequence). The length of the CDR3 is 13 residues. The CDR3 region is CASSLVGAPEAFF. The CDR3 DNA is TGTGCCAGCAGCTTGGTGGGGGCACCCGAAGCTTTCTTT. Using reference TRBV5-5 and TRBJ1-1 for the parts outside the CDR3, the full variable domain is DAGVTQSPTHLIKTRGQQVTLRCSPISGHKSVSWYQQVLGQGPQFIFQYYEKEERGRGNFPDRFSARQFPNYSSELNVNALLLGDSALYLCASSLVGAPEAFFGQGTRLTVV.

The chain couples TRBV19 to TRBJ2-6; unclear D gene. This CDR3 has 15 residues. Trimming left V 5 bases short and J 0 bases short, with 8 bases between. Germline V lookup: CDR1 LNHDA, CDR2 SQIVND (reference sequence). The CDR3 sequence is CASSPLSSGANVLTF. DNA for the CDR3: TGTGCCAGTAGTCCCCTCTCCTCTGGGGCCAACGTCCTGACTTTC.

This clone has only one observation. The chain has TRBV2 and TRBJ1-3; unclear D gene. V dropped 7 bases and J dropped 7 bases, with 14 bases sitting between them. The CDR3 extends over 13 amino acids. Per germline, CDR1 SNHLY and CDR2 FYNNEI. The CDR3 nucleotides are TGTGCCAGCAAGCGGGCCCGTTGGAACACCATATATTTT. Residues: CASKRARWNTIYF.

The chain uses TRBV28 and TRBJ2-5; the match to TRBD1 covers 10 bases. The V gene's germline CDR1 is MDHEN and CDR2 SYDVKM. The CDR3 consists of 16 residues. Trimming at V came to 3 bases and at J to 3 bases, leaving 7 bases not matched to a gene. The CDR3 region has the DNA TGTGCCAGCAGTTTCGACCCGACAGGGGGCGAAGAGACCCAGTACTTC. Its protein is CASSFDPTGGEETQYF.

The chain has TRBV12-3 or TRBV12-4 and TRBJ2-6; no firm D call. Trimming removed 2 bases from V and 4 bases from J, with 3 bases in between. This CDR3 has 13 amino acids. CDR3 sequence: CASSLSGANVLTF. In nucleotides, the CDR3 is TGTGCCAGCAGTTTATCCGGGGCCAACGTCCTGACTTTC.

The chain joins TRBV6-4 to TRBJ1-1; the D is unclear. The CDR3 is 13 amino acids. The V end was cut by 4 bases, the J end by 2 bases, with 8 bases between. Germline CDR1 reads MRHNA; CDR2 reads SNTAGT. CDR3 region: CASSVMPNTEAFF. CDR3 nucleotide sequence: TGTGCCAGCAGTGTGATGCCAAACACTGAAGCTTTCTTT.

This rearrangement joins TRBV9 to TRBJ2-2; D ambiguous. Trimming removed 0 bases at V and 5 bases at J, with 8 bases between. The germline V gene has CDR1 SGDLS and CDR2 YYNGEE. The CDR3 spans 14 residues. The CDR3 protein is CASSVVMGTGELFF. The CDR3 DNA reads TGTGCCAGCAGCGTAGTGATGGGGACCGGGGAGCTGTTTTTT.

The rearrangement joins TRBV7-2 to TRBJ1-3; TRBD1 matches 10 bases. The germline V gene has CDR1 SGHTA and CDR2 FQGNSA. J lost 0 bases, V lost 6 bases, and 8 bases had no gene match. The CDR3 covers 17 residues. The CDR3 loop reads CASRRTGGKSSGNTIYF. Written as DNA, the CDR3 is TGTGCCAGCAGGCGGACAGGGGGGAAGAGCTCTGGAAACACCATATATTTT.

This chain links TRBV19 with TRBJ2-2; D remains unclear. CDR1 and CDR2 from the germline V gene are LNHDA and SQIVND (reference sequence). Trimming left V 0 bases short and J 4 bases short, with 9 bases between. This CDR3 is built from 15 residues. The CDR3 DNA reads as TGTGCCAGTAGTATAGATCACGGGTCCACCGGGGAGCTGTTTTTT. Its protein is CASSIDHGSTGELFF. Supplemented by reference TRBV19 and TRBJ2-2, the full variable domain reads DGGITQSPKYLFRKEGQNVTLSCEQNLNHDAMYWYRQDPGQGLRLIYYSQIVNDFQKGDIAEGYSVSREKKESFPLTVTSAQKNPTAFYLCASSIDHGSTGELFFGEGSRLTVL.

This clone was found a few times. Other DNA sequences within the sample encode an identical CDR3. The gene calls are TRBV13 and TRBJ2-5; either TRBD1 or TRBD2 may supply D (5 bases each). Germline CDR1 reads PRHDT; CDR2 reads FYEKMQ (reference sequence). This CDR3 has 18 residues. V lost 0 bases to trimming and J lost 0 bases, with 17 bases between them. Here the CDR3 DNA reads TGTGCCAGCAGCTTAGGGTTTGACAGTGAGGGGCACCAAGAGACCCAGTACTTC. It codes for CASSLGFDSEGHQETQYF.

The V and J genes are TRBV29-1 and TRBJ2-2, with 7 positions matching TRBD1. Germline assignment: CDR1 SQVTM and CDR2 ANQGSEA. With 7 bases clipped from V and 8 bases from J, the junction kept 10 bases outside the gene matches. The CDR3 totals 13 residues. The CDR3 spells CSAGDSAAGELFF. The CDR3 DNA reads as TGCAGCGCCGGGGACAGCGCGGCAGGGGAGCTGTTTTTT.

This clone was counted between two and nine times. The chain uses TRBV3-1 (or the pseudogene TRBV3-2) and TRBJ2-1; D possibly corresponds to TRBD1 (6 bases). The V gene's germline CDR1 is LGHDT and CDR2 YNNKEL (reference sequence). CDR3 length: 15 residues. Trimming took 8 bases from V and 2 from J, leaving 16 bases between them. As DNA, the CDR3 is TGTGCCAGCCGCGACGGACAGCTTCCCTACAATGAGCAGTTCTTC. Amino acids: CASRDGQLPYNEQFF.

J is TRBJ1-1 and V is TRBV12-3 or TRBV12-4; D remains unclear. The CDR3 is made up of 12 amino acids. V was shortened by 6 bases and J by 8 bases, with 13 bases between the two germline ends. The CDR3 DNA follows: TGTGCCAGCAGCCGGACCGAAGGGGAAGCTTTCTTT. It is translated as CASSRTEGEAFF.

This clone has just a few counts. The chain couples TRBV2 to TRBJ2-2; 12 bases match TRBD1. The CDR3 length is 17 residues. The germline CDR1 and CDR2 sequences are SNHLY and FYNNEI. The ends lost 0 bases at V and 6 bases at J; junction bases unmatched: 5. The chain's CDR3 is CASSEAQGQGASGELFF. CDR3 coding DNA: TGTGCCAGCAGTGAAGCGCAGGGACAGGGGGCTTCCGGGGAGCTGTTTTTT.

V gene TRBV3-1 (or the pseudogene TRBV3-2) combines with J gene TRBJ1-6; D gene ambiguous. This CDR3 contains 16 residues. CDR1 is LGHDT and CDR2 is YNNKEL in the germline V gene (reference sequence). The ends were cut back, 5 bases at V and 6 bases at J, with 17 bases in the middle. The CDR3 region has the DNA TGTGCCAGCAGCAACACCCCTGGGTCTGGTAATTCACCCCTCCACTTT. It codes for CASSNTPGSGNSPLHF.

The V and J genes are TRBV14 and TRBJ2-2; 10 bases fit TRBD1. The CDR3 contains 16 residues. J was trimmed by 1 base and V by 5 bases; bases with no gene match: 4. Per germline, CDR1 SGHDN and CDR2 FVKESK. This chain's CDR3 is CASSLRTGGNTGELFF. CDR3 DNA sequence: TGTGCCAGCAGCTTGCGGACAGGGGGGAACACCGGGGAGCTGTTTTTT. Full variable domain (rest looked up from reference TRBV14 and TRBJ2-2): EAGVTQFPSHSVIEKGQTVTLRCDPISGHDNLYWYRRVMGKEIKFLLHFVKESKQDESGMPNNRFLAERTGGTYSTLKVQPAELEDSGVYFCASSLRTGGNTGELFFGEGSRLTVL.

This clone came up a few times. The rearrangement links TRBV11-3 to TRBJ2-1, with D tentatively TRBD1 (6 bases). Germline CDR1 SGHNT, CDR2 YENEEA. Trimming took off 3 bases at V and 4 bases at J, with 13 bases between the two ends. CDR3 size: 15 residues. CDR3 coding DNA: TGTGCCAGCAGCTTCGGCAGCAGGGGTTACAATGAGCAGTTCTTC. Translated: CASSFGSRGYNEQFF.

The V call is TRBV6-5, the J call TRBJ2-3; no reliable D call. Germline lookup yields CDR1 MNHEY and CDR2 SVGAGI. V dropped 0 bases and J dropped 0 bases, with 7 bases sitting between them. The CDR3 contains 15 residues. The chain's CDR3 is CASSYSLGSTDTQYF. CDR3 in DNA: TGTGCCAGCAGTTACTCACTTGGCAGCACAGATACGCAGTATTTT.

This clone has just one count. The chain links TRBV27 to TRBJ2-3; TRBD2 is a possible D gene (6 bases). Between the trimmed V and J ends, which lost 2 bases and 2 bases, there was a span of 8 bases. Germline CDR1 and CDR2: MNHEY and SMNVEV (reference sequence). The length of the CDR3 is 14 residues. The CDR3 DNA reads TGTGCCAGCAGTTTAGCGGGGACCACAGATACGCAGTATTTT. It codes for CASSLAGTTDTQYF.

A single count supports this clone. The chain couples TRBV4-2 to TRBJ1-3; D remains unclear. The V end lost 1 base, the J end lost 0 bases, and 7 bases lay between the germline ends. CDR3 length: 15 residues. CDR1 LGHNA and CDR2 YNFKEQ come from the germline V gene. CDR3 DNA: TGTGCCAGCAGCCAAGGACCGCTCTCTGGAAACACCATATATTTT. It yields the protein CASSQGPLSGNTIYF.

The V gene is TRBV11-3, the J gene TRBJ1-6; TRBD1 matches at 7 bases. V lost 5 bases to trimming and J lost 5 bases; unmatched junction nucleotides: 3. Germline V lookup: CDR1 SGHNT, CDR2 YENEEA. The CDR3 extends over 14 amino acids. DNA for the CDR3: TGTGCCAGCAGCCTGGGGACAGATAATTCACCCCTCCACTTT. Its translation is CASSLGTDNSPLHF.